This TCR beta chain was documented in a study of cytomegalovirus exposure and HLA in healthy donors. 60 Vbeta and 13 Jbeta primers were used in PCR. Only in-frame clones appear in the TCRdb table, and some are missing; sequencing was by immunoSEQ multiplex PCR. The sample has fewer than 70,000 clones, 65% to 90% seen once. The sample consisted of PBMCs. The source of this sequence is a human donor in good health.

The CDR3 spells CAIRTSGTYEQYF. DNA of the CDR3: TGTGCCATCAGGACTAGCGGGACCTACGAGCAGTACTTC. This chain joins TRBV10-3 and TRBJ2-5; 11 bases agree with TRBD2. The DNA end is more similar to TRBJ2-7, so the J call may be wrong. CDR3 length: 13 residues. Germline assignment: CDR1 ENHRY and CDR2 SYGVKD.